A selection of T cell receptor beta chains follows, all from one sample in a study of blood T cell repertoires in COVID-19. Some clones are missing from TCRdb's copy, which holds only in-frame ones; the method was immunoSEQ multiplex PCR. The sample has around 200,000 clones, about four fifths seen once. Sequenced input: peripheral blood. These receptors were obtained from a woman between 35 and 50 years old with COVID-19, enrolled during active disease. CDR3s include the opening cysteine and the closing phenylalanine or tryptophan. The order of the fields is clone size, J gene, D gene, V gene, CDR3 DNA, CDR3 protein. The D gene is left open where the match is weak. Size values are once, few and many counts, or a class for expanded clones, and some rows have none.

abundance: few
j_gene: TRBJ1-5
d_gene: NA
v_gene: TRBV9
CDR3nt: TGTGCCAGCAGCGTGCAGGGGAATAGCAATCAGCCCCAGCATTTT
CDR3aa: CASSVQGNSNQPQHF

abundance: NA
j_gene: TRBJ2-5
d_gene: TRBD1
v_gene: TRBV5-4
CDR3nt: TGTGCCAGCAAAACAGGGGGCTTTTCAATGGAGACCCAGTACTTC
CDR3aa: CASKTGGFSMETQYF

abundance: NA
j_gene: TRBJ2-1
d_gene: TRBD1
v_gene: TRBV5-4
CDR3nt: TGTGCCAGCACCCAGGAACAGGGGAAGCTGAACAATGAGCAGTTCTTC
CDR3aa: CASTQEQGKLNNEQFF

abundance: NA
j_gene: TRBJ1-1
d_gene: NA
v_gene: TRBV5-1
CDR3nt: TGCGCCAGCAGCTTGAATGCCCCGGACACTGAAGCTTTCTTT
CDR3aa: CASSLNAPDTEAFF

abundance: NA
j_gene: TRBJ2-3
d_gene: TRBD2
v_gene: TRBV4-3
CDR3nt: TGCGCCAGCAGCCGCAGCGGGGATAGCACAGATACGCAGTATTTT
CDR3aa: CASSRSGDSTDTQYF

abundance: NA
j_gene: TRBJ2-4
d_gene: NA
v_gene: TRBV6-2/TRBV6-3
CDR3nt: TGTGCCAGCAGTTACGGGGGCGAGGGCATTCAGTACTTC
CDR3aa: CASSYGGEGIQYF

abundance: NA
j_gene: TRBJ1-1
d_gene: NA
v_gene: TRBV19
CDR3nt: TGTGCCTCCTCTCTGTCGGGATCCACTGAAGCTTTCTTT
CDR3aa: CASSLSGSTEAFF

abundance: NA
j_gene: TRBJ2-7
d_gene: NA
v_gene: TRBV3-1/TRBV3-2
CDR3nt: TGTGCCAGCAGCCAACAGGGTGTCAACGAGCAGTACTTC
CDR3aa: CASSQQGVNEQYF

abundance: NA
j_gene: TRBJ2-1
d_gene: NA
v_gene: TRBV18
CDR3nt: TGTGCCAGCTCACGGGGGGACGGACCTTTCAATGAGCAGTTCTTC
CDR3aa: CASSRGDGPFNEQFF

abundance: few
j_gene: TRBJ2-3
d_gene: NA
v_gene: TRBV18
CDR3nt: TGTGCCAGCTCACCGACAGTGGTGGTAGCAGATACGCAGTATTTT
CDR3aa: CASSPTVVVADTQYF

abundance: NA
j_gene: TRBJ1-4
d_gene: NA
v_gene: TRBV15
CDR3nt: TGTGCCACCAGCAGGGCTTTACAGGGATACGCAACTAATGAAAAACTGTTTTTT
CDR3aa: CATSRALQGYATNEKLFF

abundance: NA
j_gene: TRBJ2-7
d_gene: NA
v_gene: TRBV30
CDR3nt: TGTGCCTGGAGTTCGGCAGGGGCTTACGAGCAGTACTTC
CDR3aa: CAWSSAGAYEQYF

abundance: medium-sized
j_gene: TRBJ2-3
d_gene: NA
v_gene: TRBV6-4
CDR3nt: TGTGCCAGCAGTGACTCAGGGGGAGCAGGCACAGATACGCAGTATTTT
CDR3aa: CASSDSGGAGTDTQYF

abundance: NA
j_gene: TRBJ1-1
d_gene: NA
v_gene: TRBV2
CDR3nt: TGTGCCAGCAGTCAGGTAACCACTGAAGCTTTCTTT
CDR3aa: CASSQVTTEAFF

abundance: NA
j_gene: TRBJ1-3
d_gene: NA
v_gene: TRBV11-3
CDR3nt: TGTGCCAGCAGCTCCAACAGGATTCCGGGAAACACCATATATTTT
CDR3aa: CASSSNRIPGNTIYF

abundance: few
j_gene: TRBJ1-2
d_gene: NA
v_gene: TRBV2
CDR3nt: TGTGCCAGCAGGCCCAGGACAGTAGGCTATGGCTACACCTTC
CDR3aa: CASRPRTVGYGYTF

abundance: NA
j_gene: TRBJ1-3
d_gene: TRBD1
v_gene: TRBV5-5
CDR3nt: TGTGCCAGCAGCCGGACAGGGGTAAATTCTGGAAACACCATATATTTT
CDR3aa: CASSRTGVNSGNTIYF

abundance: few
j_gene: TRBJ1-2
d_gene: TRBD1
v_gene: TRBV7-9
CDR3nt: TGTGCCAGCAGCTTAGCAGGGGGCCATGGCTACACCTTC
CDR3aa: CASSLAGGHGYTF

abundance: NA
j_gene: TRBJ2-7
d_gene: NA
v_gene: TRBV7-9
CDR3nt: TGTGCCAGCAGCTTACCGGGGACACGGGAGCAGTACTTC
CDR3aa: CASSLPGTREQYF

abundance: NA
j_gene: TRBJ2-6
d_gene: NA
v_gene: TRBV5-5
CDR3nt: TGTGCCAGCAGCTGGTGGAGCTCTGGGGCCAACGTCCTGACTTTC
CDR3aa: CASSWWSSGANVLTF

abundance: NA
j_gene: TRBJ1-2
d_gene: NA
v_gene: TRBV7-2
CDR3nt: TGTGCCAGCAGGCCCCCAACGGTAGGGGCGCGGGGTGGCTACACCTTC
CDR3aa: CASRPPTVGARGGYTF

abundance: once
j_gene: TRBJ2-2
d_gene: NA
v_gene: TRBV4-1
CDR3nt: TGCGCCAGCAGCCAAGATGGGTGGAGGAAGACCGGGGAGCTGTTTTTT
CDR3aa: CASSQDGWRKTGELFF

abundance: NA
j_gene: TRBJ2-7
d_gene: TRBD1
v_gene: TRBV30
CDR3nt: TGTGCCTGGAAATCGGCGGGACAGGCGATCCCCGAGCAGTACTTC
CDR3aa: CAWKSAGQAIPEQYF

abundance: NA
j_gene: TRBJ2-2
d_gene: TRBD1
v_gene: TRBV19
CDR3nt: TGTGCCAGTAGATGGACCGGGTCAGGGGGCAGATCCGGGGAGCTGTTTTTT
CDR3aa: CASRWTGSGGRSGELFF

abundance: NA
j_gene: TRBJ1-3
d_gene: NA
v_gene: TRBV19
CDR3nt: TGTGCCAGTAGTATATCCCCGGCGCGGGGAGGGGGATCCATAAGCTCTGGAAACACCATATATTTT
CDR3aa: CASSISPARGGGSISSGNTIYF

abundance: few
j_gene: TRBJ1-2
d_gene: TRBD1
v_gene: TRBV5-4
CDR3nt: TGTGCCAGCAGCTTCGACAGGGAATATGGCTACACCTTC
CDR3aa: CASSFDREYGYTF

abundance: once
j_gene: TRBJ2-7
d_gene: NA
v_gene: TRBV1
CDR3nt: TGCACCAGCAGCCTCCGGGACAGGGTATCCTACGAGCAGTACTTC
CDR3aa: CTSSLRDRVSYEQYF

abundance: NA
j_gene: TRBJ1-5
d_gene: NA
v_gene: TRBV7-2
CDR3nt: TGTGCCAGCAGCTTAGCGCTGGCTTTTAATCAGCCCCAGCATTTT
CDR3aa: CASSLALAFNQPQHF